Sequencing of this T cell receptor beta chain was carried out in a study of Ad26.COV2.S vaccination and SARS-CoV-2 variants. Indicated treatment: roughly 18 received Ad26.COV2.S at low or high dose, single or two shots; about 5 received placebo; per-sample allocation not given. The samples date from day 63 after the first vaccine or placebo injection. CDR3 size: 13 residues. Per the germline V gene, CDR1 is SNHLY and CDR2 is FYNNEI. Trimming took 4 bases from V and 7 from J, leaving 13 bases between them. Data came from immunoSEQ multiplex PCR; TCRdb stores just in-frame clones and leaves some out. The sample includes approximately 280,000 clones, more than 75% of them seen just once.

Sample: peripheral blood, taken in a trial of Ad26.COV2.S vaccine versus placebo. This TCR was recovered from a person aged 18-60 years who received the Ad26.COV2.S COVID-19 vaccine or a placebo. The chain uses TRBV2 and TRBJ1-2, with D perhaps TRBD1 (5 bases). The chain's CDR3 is CASSASGWPGYTF. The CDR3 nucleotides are TGTGCCAGCAGTGCATCAGGGTGGCCTGGCTACACCTTC.